The T cell receptor beta chain described here comes from a study of blood T cells in healthy people across ages. Study-level findings and limits: A conclusive naive versus antigen-experienced comparison was prevented by the unsorted PBMCs.

The authors ran a second PCR of 7 to 11 cycles using a sample-barcoded 5' primer and a J-beta primer mix. TCRdb reprocessed the 5' RACE reads via MiXCR and lists one record per CDR3 protein. The table has fewer than 800,000 distinct CDR3 sequences, around 21% seen once. The sample, approximately 10 milliliters of peripheral blood, was drawn from each donor. Germline assignment: CDR1 SEHNR and CDR2 FQNEAQ (reference sequence). The germline V and J ends were trimmed by 3 bases and 2 bases, with 8 bases remaining between them. CDR3 size: 15 residues. In the case of this clonotype: Its antigen remains unknown.

Sequencing input: blood. The chain links TRBV7-9 to TRBJ2-6; D may match TRBD1 or TRBD2 (5 bases each). The clonotype originates from a man between 65 and 80 years old in good health. The CDR3 DNA reads as TGTGCCAGCAGCTTTGAGGGGACTGGGGCCAACGTCCTGACTTTC. Translation: CASSFEGTGANVLTF.